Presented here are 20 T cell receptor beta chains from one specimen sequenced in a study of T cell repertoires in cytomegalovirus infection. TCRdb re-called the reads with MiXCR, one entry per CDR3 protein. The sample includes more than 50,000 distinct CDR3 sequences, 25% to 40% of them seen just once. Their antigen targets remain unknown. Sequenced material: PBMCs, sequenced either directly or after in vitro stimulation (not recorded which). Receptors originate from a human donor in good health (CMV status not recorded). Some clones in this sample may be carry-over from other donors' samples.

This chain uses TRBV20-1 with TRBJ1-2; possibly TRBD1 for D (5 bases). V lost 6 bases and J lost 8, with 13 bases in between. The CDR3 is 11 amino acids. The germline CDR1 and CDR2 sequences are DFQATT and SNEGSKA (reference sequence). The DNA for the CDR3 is TGCAGTGCCCAGGGAATCGGCGGCTACACCTTC. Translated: CSAQGIGGYTF.

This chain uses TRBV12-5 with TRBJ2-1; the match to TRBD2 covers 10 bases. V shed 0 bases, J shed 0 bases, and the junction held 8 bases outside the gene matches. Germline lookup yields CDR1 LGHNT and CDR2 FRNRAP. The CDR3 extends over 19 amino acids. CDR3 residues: CASGLVLSGGSSSYNEQFF. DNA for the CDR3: TGTGCTAGTGGTTTGGTACTTAGCGGGGGGTCGAGCTCCTACAATGAGCAGTTCTTC.

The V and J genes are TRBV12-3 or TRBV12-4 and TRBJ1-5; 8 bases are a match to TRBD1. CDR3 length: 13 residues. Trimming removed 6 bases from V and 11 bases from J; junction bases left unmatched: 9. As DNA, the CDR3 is TGTGCCAGCAGCGATGTGGACAGGGCTACCCAGCATTTT. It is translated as CASSDVDRATQHF.

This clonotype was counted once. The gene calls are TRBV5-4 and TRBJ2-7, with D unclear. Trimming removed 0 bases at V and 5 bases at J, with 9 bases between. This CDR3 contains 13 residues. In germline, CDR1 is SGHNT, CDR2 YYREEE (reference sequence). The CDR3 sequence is CASSLGTYDEQYF. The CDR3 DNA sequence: TGTGCCAGCAGCTTGGGGACCTACGACGAGCAGTACTTC.

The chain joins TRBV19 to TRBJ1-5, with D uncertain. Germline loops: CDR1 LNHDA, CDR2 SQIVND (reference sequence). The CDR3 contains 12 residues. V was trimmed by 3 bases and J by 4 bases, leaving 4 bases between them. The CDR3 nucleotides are TGTGCCAGTAGTATTGGGAATCAGCCCCAGCATTTT. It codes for CASSIGNQPQHF. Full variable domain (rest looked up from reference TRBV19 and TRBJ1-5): DGGITQSPKYLFRKEGQNVTLSCEQNLNHDAMYWYRQDPGQGLRLIYYSQIVNDFQKGDIAEGYSVSREKKESFPLTVTSAQKNPTAFYLCASSIGNQPQHFGDGTRLSIL.

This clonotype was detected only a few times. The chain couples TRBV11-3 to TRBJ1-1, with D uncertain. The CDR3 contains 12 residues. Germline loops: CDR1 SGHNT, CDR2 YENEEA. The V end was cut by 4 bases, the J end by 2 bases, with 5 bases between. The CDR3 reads CASSSRNTEAFF. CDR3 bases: TGTGCCAGCAGCTCACGTAACACTGAAGCTTTCTTT.

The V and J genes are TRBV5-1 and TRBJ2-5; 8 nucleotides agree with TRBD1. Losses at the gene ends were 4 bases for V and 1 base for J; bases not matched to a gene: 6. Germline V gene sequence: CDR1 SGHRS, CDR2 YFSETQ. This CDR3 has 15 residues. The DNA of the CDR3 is TGCGCCAGCAGCCTACAGGGGGTCTCCCAAGAGACCCAGTACTTC. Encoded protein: CASSLQGVSQETQYF.

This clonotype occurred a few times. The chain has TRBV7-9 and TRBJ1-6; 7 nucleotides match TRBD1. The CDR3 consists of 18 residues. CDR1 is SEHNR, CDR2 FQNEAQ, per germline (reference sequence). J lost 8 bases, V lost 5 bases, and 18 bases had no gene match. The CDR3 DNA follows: TGTGCCAGCAGCCGCACATTGTGGGGACAGAGGGCAGATTCACCCCTCCACTTT. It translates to CASSRTLWGQRADSPLHF.

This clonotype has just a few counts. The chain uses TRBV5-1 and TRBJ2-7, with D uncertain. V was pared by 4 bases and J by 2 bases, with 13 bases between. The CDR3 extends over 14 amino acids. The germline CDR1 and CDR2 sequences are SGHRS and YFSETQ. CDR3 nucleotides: TGCGCCAGCAGCGTCGAAGGGCAAGCCTACGAGCAGTACTTC. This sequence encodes CASSVEGQAYEQYF.

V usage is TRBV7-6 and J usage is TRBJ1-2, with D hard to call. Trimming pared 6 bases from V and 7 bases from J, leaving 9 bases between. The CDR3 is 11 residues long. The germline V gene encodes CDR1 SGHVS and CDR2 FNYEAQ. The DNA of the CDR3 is TGTGCCAGCAGTTCCCCGGTTGGCTACACCTTC. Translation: CASSSPVGYTF.

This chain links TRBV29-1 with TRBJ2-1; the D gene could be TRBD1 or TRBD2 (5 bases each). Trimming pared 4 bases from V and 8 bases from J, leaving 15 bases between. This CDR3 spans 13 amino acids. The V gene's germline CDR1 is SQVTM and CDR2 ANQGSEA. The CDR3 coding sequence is TGCAGCGTTGGGACCGGGGCTGGCGATGAGCAGTTCTTC. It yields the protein CSVGTGAGDEQFF.

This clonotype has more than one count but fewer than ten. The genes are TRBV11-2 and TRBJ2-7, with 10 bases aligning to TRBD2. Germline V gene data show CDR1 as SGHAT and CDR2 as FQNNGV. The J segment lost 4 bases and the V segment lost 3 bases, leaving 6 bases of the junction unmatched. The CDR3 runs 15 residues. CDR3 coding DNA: TGTGCCAGCAGCTTGCAAGCGGGAGGGGGGTACGAGCAGTACTTC. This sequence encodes CASSLQAGGGYEQYF.

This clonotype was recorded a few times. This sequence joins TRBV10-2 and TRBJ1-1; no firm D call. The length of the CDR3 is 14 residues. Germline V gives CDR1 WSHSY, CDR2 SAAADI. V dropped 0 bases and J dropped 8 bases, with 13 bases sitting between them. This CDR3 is CASSESTWNPEAFF. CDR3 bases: TGCGCCAGCAGTGAGTCGACTTGGAATCCGGAAGCTTTCTTT.

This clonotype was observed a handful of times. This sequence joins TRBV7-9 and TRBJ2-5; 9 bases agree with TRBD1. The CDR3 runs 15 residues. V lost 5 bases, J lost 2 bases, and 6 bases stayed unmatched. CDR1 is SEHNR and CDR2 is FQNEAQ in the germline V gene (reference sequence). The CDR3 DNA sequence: TGTGCCAGCAGCGCCTCCGGGACAGGGCAAGAGACCCAGTACTTC. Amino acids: CASSASGTGQETQYF.

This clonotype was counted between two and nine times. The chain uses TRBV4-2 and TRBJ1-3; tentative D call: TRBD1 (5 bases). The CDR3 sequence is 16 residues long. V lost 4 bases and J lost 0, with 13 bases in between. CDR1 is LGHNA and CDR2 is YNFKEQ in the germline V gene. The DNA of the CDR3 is TGTGCCAGCAGCCGCAGGGCCATCCGCTCTGGAAACACCATATATTTT. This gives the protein CASSRRAIRSGNTIYF.

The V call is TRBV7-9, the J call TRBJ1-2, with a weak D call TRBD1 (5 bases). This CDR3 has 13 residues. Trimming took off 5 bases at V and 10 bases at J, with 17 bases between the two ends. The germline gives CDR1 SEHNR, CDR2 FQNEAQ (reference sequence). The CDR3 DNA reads TGTGCCAGCAGCCCCTCTGGGGGAGAGGACTACACCTTC. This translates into CASSPSGGEDYTF.

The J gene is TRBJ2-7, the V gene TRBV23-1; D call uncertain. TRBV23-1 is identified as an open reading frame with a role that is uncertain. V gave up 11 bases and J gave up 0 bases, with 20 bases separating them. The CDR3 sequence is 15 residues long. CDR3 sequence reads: CAPLPQLTSSYEQYF. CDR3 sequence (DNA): TGCGCCCCTCTACCCCAGTTGACGTCCTCCTACGAGCAGTACTTC.

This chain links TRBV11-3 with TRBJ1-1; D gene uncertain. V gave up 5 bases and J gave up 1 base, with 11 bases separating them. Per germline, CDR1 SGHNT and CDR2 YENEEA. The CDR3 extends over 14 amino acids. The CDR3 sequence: CASSLRTENTEAFF. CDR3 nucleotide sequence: TGTGCCAGCAGCCTAAGGACCGAGAACACTGAAGCTTTCTTT. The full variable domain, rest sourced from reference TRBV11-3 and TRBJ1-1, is EAGVVQSPRYKIIEKKQPVAFWCNPISGHNTLYWYLQNLGQGPELLIRYENEEAVDDSQLPKDRFSAERLKGVDSTLKIQPAELGDSAVYLCASSLRTENTEAFFGQGTRLTVV.

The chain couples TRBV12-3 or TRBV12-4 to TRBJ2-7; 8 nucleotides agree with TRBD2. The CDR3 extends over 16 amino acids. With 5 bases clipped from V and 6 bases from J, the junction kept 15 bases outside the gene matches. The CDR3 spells CASSEAEGLETFEQYF. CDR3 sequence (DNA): TGTGCCAGCAGTGAAGCCGAGGGACTAGAAACCTTCGAGCAGTACTTC.

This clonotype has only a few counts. DNA for the CDR3: TGCGCCAGCAGCTTGCGGGCAGGACTCAACATTCAGTACTTC. Protein product: CASSLRAGLNIQYF. The chain recombines TRBV5-1 with TRBJ2-4; perhaps TRBD2 as D (5 bases). The V end was cut by 1 base, the J end by 7 bases, with 12 bases between. The germline gives CDR1 SGHRS, CDR2 YFSETQ. This CDR3 spans 14 amino acids.